This TCR beta chain is drawn from a study of blood T cell repertoires in COVID-19. Study overall: The United States, Italy and Spain provided the acute and convalescent COVID-19 samples. Sources were T cells, B-cell-depleted T cells, or PBMCs; the material itself was cDNA or gDNA.

Original methodology: Quantification of nucleated cells was approximated via reference gene primer amplification. The repertoire was sequenced with immunoSEQ multiplex PCR; TCRdb's copy has only in-frame clones and lacks some. V and J calls and clone size are given by that table; D and trimming were obtained from the DNA. This sample has about 220,000 clones, with 75% to 90% found just once. Seattle participants joined during active infection and were tracked over time. What was sequenced was peripheral blood. This TCR was recovered from a woman older than 75 with COVID-19, enrolled during active disease.

The CDR3 here is CASLYGTGLYEQYF. The CDR3 DNA reads TGTGCCAGCCTATACGGGACAGGACTCTACGAGCAGTACTTC. The chain uses TRBV2 and TRBJ2-7; 8 bases fit TRBD1. The CDR3 is 14 residues long. V shed 8 bases and J 3 bases; nucleotides not matched to a gene: 9. Germline V lookup: CDR1 SNHLY, CDR2 FYNNEI.